The rows below give T cell receptor beta chains drawn from one sample of a study of cytomegalovirus exposure and HLA in healthy donors. TCRdb's copy holds only in-frame clones and misses some; the assay was immunoSEQ multiplex PCR. The data contain about 140,000 clones, roughly 73% of them singletons. Material: PBMCs. Receptors originate from a male donor in good health and CMV-seronegative. Each CDR3 is given with its conserved first and last residue. D genes are given only for firm matches.

D	V	J	CDR3
TRBD2	TRBV2	TRBJ2-3	CASTSGSSGGDTQYF
NA	TRBV27	TRBJ2-1	CASCLGGSSYNEQFF
NA	TRBV7-9	TRBJ2-1	CASSLDQQVYNEQFF
NA	TRBV7-2	TRBJ1-5	CASSLVVAEGGNQPQHF
TRBD1	TRBV5-6	TRBJ2-7	CASSLAWTGGYEQYF
TRBD1	TRBV6-1	TRBJ2-7	CASAEGARGNHEQYF
NA	TRBV30	TRBJ1-2	CAWSVSGGDGYTF
NA	TRBV7-2	TRBJ1-2	CASSSRVGANYGYTF
TRBD2	TRBV7-3	TRBJ2-3	CASSFLGGGTDTQYF
TRBD1	TRBV7-9	TRBJ1-4	CSSSRGQGGEKLFF
NA	TRBV2	TRBJ2-5	CASSERIETQYF
TRBD2	TRBV6-6	TRBJ2-3	CASSYSGAGGRTQYF
NA	TRBV29-1	TRBJ1-2	CSVASRAGGYTF
NA	TRBV7-8	TRBJ1-1	CASSPAGLRTNTEAFF
TRBD2	TRBV5-4	TRBJ2-1	CASSLNLAGDVEQFF
NA	TRBV5-6	TRBJ1-1	CASSSGWNTEAFF
TRBD1	TRBV4-3	TRBJ1-4	CASSQLQGEYNEKLFF
NA	TRBV7-2	TRBJ1-5	CASSLLGVGQPQHF
NA	TRBV30	TRBJ1-1	CAWREGLNTEAFF
TRBD2	TRBV5-1	TRBJ2-3	CASKVAGGTDTQYF
NA	TRBV4-2	TRBJ2-5	CASSEGAGALQETQYF
TRBD1	TRBV27	TRBJ2-4	CASSSGQGSHKNIQYF
TRBD1	TRBV2	TRBJ1-2	CASSEEPQGGTGYTF
NA	TRBV6-5	TRBJ1-1	CASSYSPGGGLTEAFF
NA	TRBV5-1	TRBJ1-4	CASSVAGQQEKLFF
NA	TRBV7-7	TRBJ2-5	CASSWAPTQETQYF
TRBD1	TRBV2	TRBJ2-7	CASRAGGASSYEQYF
TRBD1	TRBV13	TRBJ2-5	CASSFGTGKEQYF
TRBD1	TRBV2	TRBJ1-5	CASSDSGQGLQPQHF
TRBD2	TRBV9	TRBJ2-1	CASSPRLAGSEQFF
TRBD1	TRBV19	TRBJ1-5	CASSPRPGGSNQPQHF
TRBD1	TRBV5-1	TRBJ1-5	CASSKAPGGGQPQHF
TRBD2	TRBV10-2	TRBJ2-5	CASRVAGVVQETQYF
NA	TRBV7-2	TRBJ1-1	CASSLFVVNTEAFF
NA	TRBV14	TRBJ2-3	CASSPSSDTQYF
TRBD1	TRBV30	TRBJ1-4	CACQDRGNEKLFF
TRBD1	TRBV10-3	TRBJ1-2	CAISPVGQGSYTF
TRBD2	TRBV18	TRBJ2-1	CASSQRGGGPYNEQFF
TRBD2	TRBV5-1	TRBJ2-1	CASGRTSVSSYNEQFF
NA	TRBV7-2	TRBJ1-4	CASKGGLNEKLFF
NA	TRBV9	TRBJ1-5	CASSRTGSDQPQHF
TRBD1	TRBV4-1	TRBJ1-6	CASSQDSGTGGSPLHF
TRBD1	TRBV27	TRBJ2-7	CASSLYRTGREQYF
TRBD1	TRBV18	TRBJ1-2	CASSRTGSHYGYTF
NA	TRBV7-3	TRBJ2-1	CASSFSGSSYNEQFF
NA	TRBV7-6	TRBJ1-5	CASSPKGRDYQPQHF
TRBD2	TRBV5-1	TRBJ2-3	CASSLSRTSGGTDTQYF
NA	TRBV11-2	TRBJ1-5	CASSRGGDQPQHF
NA	TRBV5-1	TRBJ1-1	CASSLGSGADRAFF